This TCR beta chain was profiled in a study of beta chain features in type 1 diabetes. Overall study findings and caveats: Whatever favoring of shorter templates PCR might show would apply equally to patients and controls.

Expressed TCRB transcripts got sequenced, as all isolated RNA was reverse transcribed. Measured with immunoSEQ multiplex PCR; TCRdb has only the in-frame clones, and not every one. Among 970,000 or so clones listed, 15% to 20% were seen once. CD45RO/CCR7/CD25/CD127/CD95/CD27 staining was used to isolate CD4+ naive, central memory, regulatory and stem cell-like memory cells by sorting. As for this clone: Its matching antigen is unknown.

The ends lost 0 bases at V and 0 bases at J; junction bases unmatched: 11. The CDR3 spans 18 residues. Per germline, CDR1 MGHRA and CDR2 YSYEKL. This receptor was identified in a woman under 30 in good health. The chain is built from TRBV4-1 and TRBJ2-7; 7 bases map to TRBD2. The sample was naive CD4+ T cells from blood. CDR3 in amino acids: CASSQDLASGRSSYEQYF. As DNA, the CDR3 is TGCGCCAGCAGCCAAGATCTGGCTAGCGGTCGGAGCTCCTACGAGCAGTACTTC.